This T cell receptor (beta chain) was identified in a study of response to subunit inactivated influenza vaccine. The CDR3 is 13 amino acids. CDR1 and CDR2 from the germline V gene are MNHEY and SMNVEV (reference sequence). Overall study results and limits: Each seasonal influenza vaccination recruits few new T cells, the authors suggested.

In the case of this clonotype: Its target is unknown. This may arise from a read error, as a much more abundant clone is one base away.

TCRdb passed the RT-PCR reads through MiXCR, listing each CDR3 protein once. The sample holds fewer than 600,000 distinct CDR3 sequences, approximately 6.9% seen once. The receptor was isolated from a man aged 50 to 69 who received an inactivated influenza vaccine. This chain joins TRBV27 and TRBJ2-1; unclear D gene. Here the sequenced sample was PBMCs from blood, taken roughly 24 months after vaccination. Here the CDR3 reads CTSSLNVYNEQFF. The CDR3 bases are TGTACCAGCAGTTTGAACGTCTACAATGAGCAGTTCTTC.